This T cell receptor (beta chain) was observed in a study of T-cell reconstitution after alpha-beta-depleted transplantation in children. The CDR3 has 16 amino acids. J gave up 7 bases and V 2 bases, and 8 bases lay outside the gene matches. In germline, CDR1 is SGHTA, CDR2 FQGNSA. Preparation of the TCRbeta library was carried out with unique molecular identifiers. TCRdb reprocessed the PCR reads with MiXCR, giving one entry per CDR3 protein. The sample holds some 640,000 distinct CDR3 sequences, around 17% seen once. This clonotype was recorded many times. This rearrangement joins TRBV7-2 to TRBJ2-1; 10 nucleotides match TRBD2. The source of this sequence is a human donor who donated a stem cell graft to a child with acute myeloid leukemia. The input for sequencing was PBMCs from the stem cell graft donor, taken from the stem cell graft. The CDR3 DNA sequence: TGTGCCAGCAGCTTAAATCGGGGACTAGCGCAGAATGAGCAGTTCTTC. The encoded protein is CASSLNRGLAQNEQFF. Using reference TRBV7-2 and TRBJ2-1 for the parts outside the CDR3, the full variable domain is GAGVSQSPSNKVTEKGKDVELRCDPISGHTALYWYRQSLGQGLEFLIYFQGNSAPDKSGLPSDRFSAERTGGSVSTLTIQRTQQEDSAVYLCASSLNRGLAQNEQFFGPGTRLTVL.